This T cell receptor (beta chain) was recorded in a study of beta chain features in type 1 diabetes listed by TCRdb under 2018. A note on the overall study: No differences in mean age, gender distribution, total cell number or subset yield were found between patients and healthy donors. A total of around 100 million sorted cells were examined across all samples, and RNA yield correlated strongly with the number of cells per subset. In the study, recently diagnosed type 1 diabetes patients and matched healthy donors were compared on the TCRB repertoires of their sorted circulating CD4+ T cell subsets. Naive and central memory subsets were obtained from all 30 or so donors, but regulatory and stem cell-like memory subsets were isolated from only 8 patients and roughly 8 healthy donors. Paper-wide results and their limitations: Patients with type 1 diabetes made fewer insertions and deleted more nucleotides at VDJ recombination sites, implying thymic rearrangement abnormalities. Because cDNA rather than genomic DNA was sequenced, highly expressing activated cells could have been over-represented, although no difference in activation and CD3 levels was found between groups. Naive, central memory and regulatory TCRB repertoires appeared to be more similar among patients than among healthy donors. PCR might favor shorter templates, but patient and control samples were amplified and corrected together, so any skew would affect both groups equally. Only small numbers of individuals were included in the HLA sub-analyses, which left unresolved whether HLA type had any influence on TCRB rearrangement. Type 1 diabetes patients showed a moderate but significant shortening of TCRB CDR3 length in all four CD4+ subsets.

The High Capacity cDNA Reverse Transcription Kit was used to reverse transcribe all of the isolated RNA, meaning that expressed TCRB transcripts were what got sequenced. Survey-depth immunoSEQ sequencing was performed on stem cell-like memory T cell samples, with an average of roughly 990,000 total reads per sample. After sorted cells were lysed in RLT buffer, RNA was extracted with DNase-treated RNeasy Micro or Mini kits, with the choice depending on cell number. To prevent cross-contamination, each cell subset was processed individually, whereas patient and healthy donor samples were processed jointly. The immunoSEQ multiplex PCR was used to amplify TCRB sequences from cDNA, yielding 87-bp fragments that span the CDR3 region. Amplicons were sequenced on the Illumina HiSeq platform. From the authors' description of their analysis: PCR bias was corrected computationally using synthetic template baselines, and reads within Hamming distance 2 were collapsed, with unmergeable singletons discarded. Reads were aligned against IMGT to assign V, D and J genes, CDR3 length and insertions or deletions at six rearrangement sites. Clonotype counts were normalized to sorted cell number within each subset before computing true diversity and Gini coefficients with the tcR R package. Repertoire sharing was quantified using the overlap coefficient calculated on TCRB nucleotide sequences. This immuneACCESS table, as held by TCRdb, lists in-frame sequences with V and J called but not all clones. Of the missing ones, under half trace to an unresolved V gene in checked studies; the others have no known cause. From that table come the V and J calls and clone size; the DNA was used to work out D and trimming. The sample table holds some 23,000 clones, of which under 70% were seen once. Over 0.95% of the sample comes from the top ten.

V is cut by 4 bases and J by 1 base, and the space between the germline ends is 10 bases. From a lookup of the germline V gene, CDR1 and CDR2 are SGHTS and YDEGEE. The CDR3 sequence holds 14 residues, the cysteine and phenylalanine included. CDR3 DNA is the only sequence kept; it has 42 bases, read in frame from the first base. Points on this clone: There is no known antigen for this receptor. No base quality values were provided; no much bigger clone lies one nucleotide off.

Each donor gave one peripheral blood draw, averaging about 120 mL, which was collected into heparinised tubes. Using a panel that included CD45RO, CCR7, CD25, CD127, CD95 and CD27, naive, central memory, regulatory and stem cell-like memory CD4+ T cells were sorted on a BD FACSAria II. Purity was above 95% for every sorted population. PBMCs were separated immediately by Lymphoprep density gradient centrifugation and were stained directly, without being cultured. So that batch effects would be minimized, each experiment stained and sorted samples in pairs, pairing one healthy donor with one patient.

Recombination connected TRBV5-8 to TRBJ2-3, with the D gene too uncertain to name. Sequenced sample: stem cell memory CD4+ T cells from blood. The cell subset or site label, read with the paper, signifies: stem cell-like memory CD4+ T cells. The receptor was isolated from a woman between 40 and 55 years old with type 1 diabetes. The bases are TGTGCCAGCAGCGCTTTGGCCGGCACAGATACGCAGTATTTT. It is translated as CASSALAGTDTQYF.